The next 17 T cell receptor beta chains were all read from a single sample in a study of T cells in Graves' hyperthyroidism and ophthalmopathy. What was amplified from RNA transcripts were TCR beta CDR3 regions. An initial round of RT-PCR targeting the TCR CDR3 relied on the HTBI primer set. TCRdb recomputed calls from the multiplex PCR reads with MiXCR, one row per CDR3 protein. The top ten hold approximately 50% of the sample, which has more than 450,000 distinct CDR3 sequences, approximately 20% seen once. Sequences were obtained from blood. The source is a man between 40 and 49 years old with Graves' ophthalmopathy.

The chain combines TRBV9 with TRBJ2-3; either TRBD1 or TRBD2 may fit D (5 bases each). Trimming took 1 base from V and 5 from J, leaving 11 bases between them. The V gene's germline CDR1 is SGDLS and CDR2 YYNGEE. This CDR3 has 14 residues. The CDR3 spells CASSVTLGVDTQYF. The CDR3 nucleotides read TGTGCCAGCAGCGTAACCCTGGGGGTAGATACGCAGTATTTT.

This clonotype was recorded at least ten times. The chain carries TRBV5-1 and TRBJ2-6; 8 bases align to TRBD1. The germline V gene encodes CDR1 SGHRS and CDR2 YFSETQ. The V gene end was trimmed by 4 bases and the J gene end by 2 bases; junction bases not matched to a gene: 5. This CDR3 has 16 amino acids. The CDR3 coding sequence is TGCGCCAGCAGCCGAGACAGGGGCGCTGGGGCCAACGTCCTGACTTTC. It translates to CASSRDRGAGANVLTF. Complete variable domain (other parts from reference TRBV5-1 and TRBJ2-6): KAGVTQTPRYLIKTRGQQVTLSCSPISGHRSVSWYQQTPGQGLQFLFEYFSETQRNKGNFPGRFSGRQFSNSRSEMNVSTLELGDSALYLCASSRDRGAGANVLTFGAGSRLTVL.

The chain employs TRBV9 and TRBJ2-7; tentative D call: TRBD1 (6 bases). This CDR3 region has 14 residues. Germline V gene sequence: CDR1 SGDLS, CDR2 YYNGEE. The V end lost 0 bases, the J end lost 7 bases, and 14 bases lay between the germline ends. The CDR3 nucleotides read TGTGCCAGCAGCGTAGTCCCAGGGGTGGGGGAGCAGTACTTC. This translates into CASSVVPGVGEQYF.

This clonotype came up many times. V gene TRBV13 combines with J gene TRBJ2-5; 9 nucleotides agree with TRBD2. The V gene's germline CDR1 is PRHDT and CDR2 FYEKMQ (reference sequence). After removal of 4 bases from V and 4 bases from J, the junction contained 7 bases not matched to a gene. The length of the CDR3 is 15 residues. The chain's CDR3 is CASSWRDSGGETQYF. CDR3 in DNA: TGTGCCAGCAGCTGGCGGGATAGCGGGGGAGAGACCCAGTACTTC. The complete variable domain, with remaining parts taken from reference TRBV13 and TRBJ2-5, reads AAGVIQSPRHLIKEKRETATLKCYPIPRHDTVYWYQQGPGQDPQFLISFYEKMQSDKGSIPDRFSAQQFSDYHSELNMSSLELGDSALYFCASSWRDSGGETQYFGPGTRLLVL.

The chain has TRBV6-2 or TRBV6-3 and TRBJ2-1, with 10 bases aligning to TRBD2. CDR3 length: 16 residues. In germline, CDR1 is MNHEY, CDR2 SVGEGT. Trimming took 6 bases from V and 4 from J; bases not matched to a gene: 9. This CDR3 is CASSRIAGGTYNEQFF. DNA for the CDR3: TGTGCCAGCAGCAGGATAGCGGGAGGTACTTACAATGAGCAGTTCTTC.

This clonotype was found many times. This chain connects TRBV2 to TRBJ2-5, with TRBD2 matching 11 bases. V lost 10 bases to trimming and J lost 6 bases; unmatched junction nucleotides: 7. CDR3 length equals 13 residues. The germline V gene has CDR1 SNHLY and CDR2 FYNNEI. The CDR3 protein is CAISGTSGKTQYF. CDR3 coding DNA: TGTGCCATCTCCGGGACTAGCGGCAAGACCCAGTACTTC.

The rearrangement links TRBV5-8 to TRBJ2-2; no definite D call. Germline-derived CDR1 and CDR2 are SGHTS and YDEGEE. The CDR3 contains 16 residues. V lost 0 bases, J lost 3 bases, and 12 bases lay in between. The CDR3 nucleotides are TGTGCCAGCAGCTTGGCCGTGGCCTCAGACACCGGGGAGCTGTTTTTT. This translates into CASSLAVASDTGELFF.

This clonotype was found many times. The CDR3 loop reads CATADRTYEQYF. The DNA for the CDR3 is TGTGCCACCGCGGACAGGACCTACGAGCAGTACTTC. V is TRBV24-1 and J is TRBJ2-7, with 7 bases fitting TRBD1. There are 12 residues in the CDR3. The J segment lost 2 bases and the V segment lost 9 bases, leaving 3 bases of the junction unmatched. Per germline, CDR1 KGHDR and CDR2 SFDVKD.

With regard to this clonotype: Possible read error: a much larger clone is one base away. The chain uses TRBV11-1 and TRBJ1-2; 7 bases are a match to TRBD1. CDR1 and CDR2 from the germline V gene are SGHAT and FQDESV (reference sequence). The J segment lost 8 bases and the V segment lost 4 bases, leaving 10 bases of the junction unmatched. This CDR3 contains 14 residues. CDR3 in DNA: TGTGCCAGCAGCTCCGGGACAGAGGGCGCGGGCTACACCTTC. Amino acid sequence: CASSSGTEGAGYTF.

This clonotype has a handful of counts. The chain couples TRBV5-1 to TRBJ2-2; D is possibly TRBD1 (5 bases). The CDR3 loop spans 16 amino acids. From germline, CDR1 is SGHRS and CDR2 YFSETQ. With 3 bases removed from V and 1 base from J, the gap between germline ends came to 13 bases. The CDR3 sequence is CASSWGQTGNTGELFF. CDR3 DNA sequence: TGCGCCAGCAGCTGGGGCCAAACAGGGAACACCGGGGAGCTGTTTTTT.

The chain employs TRBV6-1 and TRBJ1-2; 8 bases align to TRBD1. Germline V lookup: CDR1 MNHNS, CDR2 SASEGT. The V gene end was trimmed by 8 bases and the J gene end by 4 bases; junction bases not matched to a gene: 9. The CDR3 sequence is 14 residues long. CDR3 DNA: TGTGCCAGCGGGGAACTCACAGGGGGCTATGGCTACACCTTC. Protein product: CASGELTGGYGYTF.

This clonotype was counted a few times. The gene calls are TRBV6-1 and TRBJ2-1; D is undetermined. The V end lost 4 bases, the J end lost 3 bases, and 7 bases lay between the germline ends. Germline V gives CDR1 MNHNS, CDR2 SASEGT. CDR3 size: 13 residues. The CDR3 DNA reads as TGTGCCAGCAGTGGGCAGATCTACAATGAGCAGTTCTTC. This sequence encodes CASSGQIYNEQFF.

This clonotype showed up just a few times. The chain employs TRBV5-1 and TRBJ1-1; TRBD1 aligns across 9 bases. Trimming at V came to 4 bases and at J to 6 bases, leaving 7 bases not matched to a gene. Germline V gives CDR1 SGHRS, CDR2 YFSETQ. CDR3 length: 14 residues. The CDR3 DNA reads as TGCGCCAGCAGCCCCGGGACAGGGACTTCTGAAGCTTTCTTT. This gives the protein CASSPGTGTSEAFF. Complete variable domain (other parts from reference TRBV5-1 and TRBJ1-1): KAGVTQTPRYLIKTRGQQVTLSCSPISGHRSVSWYQQTPGQGLQFLFEYFSETQRNKGNFPGRFSGRQFSNSRSEMNVSTLELGDSALYLCASSPGTGTSEAFFGQGTRLTVV.

At least ten counts were recorded for this clonotype. V gene TRBV7-2 combines with J gene TRBJ2-3; 8 bases are a match to TRBD2. The CDR3 consists of 14 residues. Trimming removed 8 bases from V and 2 bases from J; junction bases left unmatched: 6. CDR1 SGHTA and CDR2 FQGNSA come from the germline V gene. Here the CDR3 reads CASAFGRATDTQYF. The DNA of the CDR3 is TGTGCCAGCGCGTTCGGGAGGGCCACAGATACGCAGTATTTT.

The chain carries TRBV29-1 and TRBJ2-7, with D unclear. The CDR3 runs to 15 residues. Germline loops: CDR1 SQVTM, CDR2 ANQGSEA. The V gene lost 2 bases and the J gene lost 4 bases, with 18 bases spanning the gap. The CDR3 here is CSVELRTAMDYEQYF. For the CDR3, the DNA is TGCAGCGTTGAACTCAGGACCGCCATGGATTACGAGCAGTACTTC.

The chain uses TRBV6-2 or TRBV6-3 and TRBJ1-5, with 8 bases aligning to TRBD1. The V and J ends lost 3 bases and 5 bases, in that order; junction bases with no gene match: 3. Germline V gene sequence: CDR1 MNHEY, CDR2 SVGEGT. This CDR3 spans 14 amino acids. DNA for the CDR3: TGTGCCAGCAGTTATGGACAGGGCGATCAGCCCCAGCATTTT. Translating it yields CASSYGQGDQPQHF.

The chain uses TRBV6-2 or TRBV6-3 and TRBJ2-1; 13 positions agree with TRBD2. Looked up from germline, CDR1 is MNHEY and CDR2 is SVGEGT. The CDR3 covers 19 residues. V trimming: 2 bases; J trimming: 2 bases; junction bases outside the gene matches: 9. The CDR3 sequence: CASSYGGSLAGGPYNEQFF. The CDR3 DNA reads TGTGCCAGCAGTTACGGGGGGTCACTAGCGGGAGGGCCCTACAATGAGCAGTTCTTC.